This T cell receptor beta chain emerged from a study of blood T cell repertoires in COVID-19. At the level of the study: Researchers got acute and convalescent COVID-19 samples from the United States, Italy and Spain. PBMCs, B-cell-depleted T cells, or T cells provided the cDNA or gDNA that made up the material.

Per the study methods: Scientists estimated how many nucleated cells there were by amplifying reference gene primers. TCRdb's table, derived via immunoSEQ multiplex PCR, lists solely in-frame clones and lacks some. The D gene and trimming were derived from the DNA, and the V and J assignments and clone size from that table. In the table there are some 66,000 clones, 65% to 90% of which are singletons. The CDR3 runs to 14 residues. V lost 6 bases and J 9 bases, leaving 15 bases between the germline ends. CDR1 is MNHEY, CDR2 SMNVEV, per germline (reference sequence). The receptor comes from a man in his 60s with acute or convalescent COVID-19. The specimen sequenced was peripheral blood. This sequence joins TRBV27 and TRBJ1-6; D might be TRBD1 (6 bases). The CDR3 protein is CASRTTGGSSPLHF. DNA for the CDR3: TGTGCCAGCAGGACGACAGGTGGGTCTTCACCCCTCCACTTT.